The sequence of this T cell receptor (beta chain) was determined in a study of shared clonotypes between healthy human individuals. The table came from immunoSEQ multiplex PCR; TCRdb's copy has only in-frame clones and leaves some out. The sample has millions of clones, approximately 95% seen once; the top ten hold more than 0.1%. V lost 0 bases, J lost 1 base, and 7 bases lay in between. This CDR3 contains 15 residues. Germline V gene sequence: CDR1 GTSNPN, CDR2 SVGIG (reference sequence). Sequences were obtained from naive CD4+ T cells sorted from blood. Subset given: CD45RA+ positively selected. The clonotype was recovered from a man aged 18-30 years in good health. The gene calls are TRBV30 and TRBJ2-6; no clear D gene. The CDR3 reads CAWSVLGSGANVLTF. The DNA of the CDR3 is TGTGCCTGGAGTGTACTGGGGTCTGGGGCCAACGTCCTGACTTTC.